The rows below give T cell receptor beta chains drawn from one sample of a study of control samples from healthy donors and cancer patients. The assay was immunoSEQ multiplex PCR, and TCRdb's table has in-frame clones only and misses some. The sample has around 130,000 clones, 89% seen once. Sequences were obtained from blood. The receptors originated from a man aged 45-65 years in good health. CDR3s include the opening cysteine and the closing phenylalanine or tryptophan. The D gene is left open where the match is weak. Clone size is not always given. Where it is, it says once, few, many or a class for expanded clones.

TRBV7-8	NA	TRBJ2-5	NA	CASSLQVLRPGETQYF	TGTGCCAGCAGCCTTCAGGTACTCCGGCCTGGAGAGACCCAGTACTTC
TRBV5-1	NA	TRBJ2-1	NA	CASSLGRYSTQPNEQFF	TGCGCCAGCAGCCTCGGACGCTATTCCACCCAGCCTAATGAGCAGTTCTTC
TRBV11-2	NA	TRBJ1-3	NA	CASSLFVPSSGNTIYF	TGTGCCAGCAGCTTATTCGTCCCCAGCTCTGGAAACACCATATATTTT
TRBV29-1	NA	TRBJ2-5	NA	CSVGTGGGAPGETQYF	TGCAGCGTTGGAACAGGCGGAGGGGCCCCAGGGGAGACCCAGTACTTC
TRBV7-2	NA	TRBJ1-1	NA	CASHPGPLDTEAFF	TGTGCCAGCCATCCGGGGCCGCTTGACACTGAAGCTTTCTTT
TRBV7-9	NA	TRBJ1-2	TRBD1	CASIEPQGAVNYGYTF	TGTGCCAGCATCGAACCACAGGGGGCTGTTAACTATGGCTACACCTTC
TRBV3-1/TRBV3-2	NA	TRBJ2-5	TRBD2	CASSQDGLARETQYF	TGTGCCAGCAGCCAAGATGGACTAGCGCGGGAGACCCAGTACTTC
TRBV12-3/TRBV12-4	NA	TRBJ1-1	NA	CASSFTGTEAFF	TGTGCCAGCAGTTTTACGGGGACTGAAGCTTTCTTT
TRBV11-2	NA	TRBJ2-2	NA	CASSLGTGELFF	TGTGCCAGCAGCTTAGGCACCGGGGAGCTGTTTTTT
TRBV14	NA	TRBJ2-2	TRBD1	CASSQDVDRENTGELFF	TGTGCCAGCAGCCAAGATGTAGACAGGGAAAACACCGGGGAGCTGTTTTTT
TRBV9	NA	TRBJ2-6	NA	CASSVVGSGANVLTF	TGTGCCAGCAGCGTAGTTGGTAGTGGGGCCAACGTCCTGACTTTC
TRBV7-9	NA	TRBJ1-2	NA	CASSLDRDGYTF	TGTGCCAGCAGCTTGGACCGGGATGGCTACACCTTC
TRBV6-5	NA	TRBJ1-3	NA	CASSRGGFSGNTIYF	TGTGCCAGCAGCCGAGGCGGGTTCTCTGGAAACACCATATATTTT
TRBV7-2	NA	TRBJ2-7	NA	CASSLGGIPQQYF	TGTGCCAGCAGCTTAGGTGGGATCCCCCAGCAGTACTTC
TRBV6-6	NA	TRBJ1-5	TRBD1	CASSPNRGTGRGDQPQHF	TGTGCCAGCAGTCCGAACCGCGGGACAGGGAGAGGAGATCAGCCCCAGCATTTT
TRBV10-3	few	TRBJ1-6	TRBD1	CAISVGGGINSPLHF	TGTGCCATCAGTGTTGGAGGGGGCATTAATTCACCCCTCCACTTT
TRBV19	NA	TRBJ1-3	TRBD1	CASSLGQGSGNTIYF	TGTGCCAGTAGCCTCGGACAGGGGAGCGGAAACACCATATATTTT
TRBV19	NA	TRBJ1-5	TRBD1	CASSRGQGMGQPQHF	TGTGCCAGTAGCAGGGGACAGGGGATGGGACAGCCCCAGCATTTT
TRBV2	NA	TRBJ1-2	NA	CASSGQAAGDGYTF	TGTGCCAGCAGTGGACAGGCCGCGGGGGATGGCTACACCTTC
TRBV30	NA	TRBJ2-5	TRBD2	CAWSKRGLQETQYF	TGTGCCTGGAGTAAGCGGGGACTCCAAGAGACCCAGTACTTC